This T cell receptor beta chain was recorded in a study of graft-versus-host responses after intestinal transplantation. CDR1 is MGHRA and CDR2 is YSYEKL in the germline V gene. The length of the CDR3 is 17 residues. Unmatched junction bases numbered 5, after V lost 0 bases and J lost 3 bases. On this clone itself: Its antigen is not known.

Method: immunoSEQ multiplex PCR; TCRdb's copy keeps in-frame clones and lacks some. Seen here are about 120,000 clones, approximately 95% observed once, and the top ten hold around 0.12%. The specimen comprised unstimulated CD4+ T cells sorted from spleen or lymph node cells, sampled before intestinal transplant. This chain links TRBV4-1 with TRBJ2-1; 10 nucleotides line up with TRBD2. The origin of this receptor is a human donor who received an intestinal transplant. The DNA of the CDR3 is TGCGCCAGCAGCCAAGATCAGGCTAGCGGGAGCTACAATGAGCAGTTCTTC. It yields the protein CASSQDQASGSYNEQFF.